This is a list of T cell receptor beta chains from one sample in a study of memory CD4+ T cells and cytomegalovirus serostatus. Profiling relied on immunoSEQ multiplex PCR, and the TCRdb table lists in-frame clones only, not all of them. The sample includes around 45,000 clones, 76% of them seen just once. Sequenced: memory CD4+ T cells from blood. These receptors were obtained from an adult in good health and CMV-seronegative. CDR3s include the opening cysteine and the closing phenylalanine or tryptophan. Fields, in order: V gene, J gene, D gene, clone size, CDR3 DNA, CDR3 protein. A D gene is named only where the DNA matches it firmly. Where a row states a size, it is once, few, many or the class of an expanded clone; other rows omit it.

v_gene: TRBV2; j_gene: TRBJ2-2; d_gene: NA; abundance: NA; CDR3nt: TGTGCCAGCAGTCAACTGGAGTTGGAGGCCGGGGAGCTGTTTTTT; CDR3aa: CASSQLELEAGELFF
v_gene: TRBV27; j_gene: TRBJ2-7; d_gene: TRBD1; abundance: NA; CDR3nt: TGTGCCAGCAGCGGGACAGGGGTCTACGAGCAGTACTTC; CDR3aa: CASSGTGVYEQYF
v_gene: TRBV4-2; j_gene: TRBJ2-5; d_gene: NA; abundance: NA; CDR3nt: TGTGCCAGCAGCCAACCCGGGACTTCTCAAGAGACCCAGTACTTC; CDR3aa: CASSQPGTSQETQYF
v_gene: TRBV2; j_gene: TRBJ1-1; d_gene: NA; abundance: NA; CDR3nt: TGTGCCAGCAGTGGGGGAGGGGACTTGGCTTTCTTT; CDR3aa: CASSGGGDLAFF
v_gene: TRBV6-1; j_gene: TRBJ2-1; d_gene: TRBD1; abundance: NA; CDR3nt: TGTGCCAGCAGTGGACAGGGGTCGGGCAATGAGCAGTTCTTC; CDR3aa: CASSGQGSGNEQFF
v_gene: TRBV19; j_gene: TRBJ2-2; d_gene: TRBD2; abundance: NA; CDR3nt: TGTGCCAGTAGTCCCCAGGGCGGGGGGGACACCGGGGAGCTGTTTTTT; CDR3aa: CASSPQGGGDTGELFF
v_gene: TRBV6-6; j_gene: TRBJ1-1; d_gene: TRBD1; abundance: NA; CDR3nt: TGTGCCAGCAGTTACTCACAGGGGACTGAAGCTTTCTTT; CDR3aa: CASSYSQGTEAFF
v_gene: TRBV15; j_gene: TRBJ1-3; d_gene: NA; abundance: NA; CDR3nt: TGTGCCACCAGCAGAGATTTCTTGTCTGGAAACACCATATATTTT; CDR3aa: CATSRDFLSGNTIYF
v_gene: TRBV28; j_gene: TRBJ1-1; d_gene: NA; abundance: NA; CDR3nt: TGTGCCAGCAGCCCCACGGACAGAAAGAACACTGAAGCTTTCTTT; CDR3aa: CASSPTDRKNTEAFF
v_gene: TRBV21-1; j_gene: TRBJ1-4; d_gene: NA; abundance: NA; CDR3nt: TGTGCCAGCAGCAAAAGAGGTAGGAGGGGCGGCCGGGCCGAAAAACTGTTTTTT; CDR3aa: CASSKRGRRGGRAEKLFF
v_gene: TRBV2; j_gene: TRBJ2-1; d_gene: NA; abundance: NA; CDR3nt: TGTGCCAGTACGGACTTCGGTGAGCAGTTCTTC; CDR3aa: CASTDFGEQFF
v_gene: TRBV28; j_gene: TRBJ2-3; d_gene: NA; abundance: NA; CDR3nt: TGTGCCAGCACCCAAACGGGGTCTAGCACAGATACGCAGTATTTT; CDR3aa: CASTQTGSSTDTQYF
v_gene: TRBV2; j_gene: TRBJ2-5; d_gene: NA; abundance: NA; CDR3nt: TGTGCCAGCTGCCGGGACAACCAAGAGACCCAGTACTTC; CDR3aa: CASCRDNQETQYF
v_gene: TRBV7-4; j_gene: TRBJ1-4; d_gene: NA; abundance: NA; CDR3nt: TGTGCCAGCAGCCGCACCAGCAGGGGAAAAGGGTGCTGTGAAAAACTGTTTTTT; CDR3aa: CASSRTSRGKGCCEKLFF
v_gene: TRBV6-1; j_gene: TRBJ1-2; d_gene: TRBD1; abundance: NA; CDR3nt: TGTGCCAGTTCCCAGGGGGCTCGGGGCGGCTACACCTTC; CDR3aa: CASSQGARGGYTF
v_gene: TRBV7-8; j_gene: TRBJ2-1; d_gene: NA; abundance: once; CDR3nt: TGTGCCAGCAGCTCACTATGGGGGGCAGCCGAGCAGTTCTTC; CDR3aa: CASSSLWGAAEQFF
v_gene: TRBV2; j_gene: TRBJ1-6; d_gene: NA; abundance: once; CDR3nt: TGTGCCAGCAGTGTAGGGGCTCCCAATTCACCCCTCCACTTT; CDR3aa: CASSVGAPNSPLHF
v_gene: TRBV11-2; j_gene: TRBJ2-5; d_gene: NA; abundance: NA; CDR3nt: TGTGCCAGCAGCGACGGACTGTCAGGGGAGACCCAGTACTTC; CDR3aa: CASSDGLSGETQYF
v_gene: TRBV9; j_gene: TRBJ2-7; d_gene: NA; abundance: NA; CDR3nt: TGTGCCAGCAGCGTTGGAGGAAGGACTGGGGCTACCTACGAGCAGTACTTC; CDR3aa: CASSVGGRTGATYEQYF
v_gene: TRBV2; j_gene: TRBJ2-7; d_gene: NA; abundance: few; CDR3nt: TGTGCCAGCAGTAGCGGTTCCTACGAGCAGTACTTC; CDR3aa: CASSSGSYEQYF
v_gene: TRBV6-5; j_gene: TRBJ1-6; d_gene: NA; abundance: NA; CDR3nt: TGTGCCAGCAGTCCAGGGCTAAATTCACCCCTCCACTTT; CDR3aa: CASSPGLNSPLHF
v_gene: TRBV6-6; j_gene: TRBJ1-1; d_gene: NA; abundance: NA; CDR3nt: TGTGCCAGCAGAACAGGGATGAACACTGAAGCTTTCTTT; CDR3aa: CASRTGMNTEAFF
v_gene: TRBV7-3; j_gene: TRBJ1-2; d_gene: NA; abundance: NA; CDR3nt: TGTGCCAGCAGCCCCGGGATTTTCTATGGCTACACCTTC; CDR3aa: CASSPGIFYGYTF
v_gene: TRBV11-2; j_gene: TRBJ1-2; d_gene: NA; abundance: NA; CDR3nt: TGTGCCAGCAGCCACCATACAACCTATGGCTACACCTTC; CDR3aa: CASSHHTTYGYTF
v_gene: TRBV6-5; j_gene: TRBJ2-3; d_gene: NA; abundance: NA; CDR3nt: TGTGCCAGCAGTAAAGGCCCGGGGACAGATACGCAGTATTTT; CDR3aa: CASSKGPGTDTQYF
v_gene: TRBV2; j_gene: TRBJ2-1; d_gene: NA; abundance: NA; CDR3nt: TGTGCCACCCAAAAGTACAATGAGCAGTTCTTC; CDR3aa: CATQKYNEQFF
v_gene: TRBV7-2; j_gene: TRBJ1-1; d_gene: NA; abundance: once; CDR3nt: TGTGCCAGCAGCTTAGGGGGACATCGGGAGGGAATGAACACTGAAGCTTTCTTT; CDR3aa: CASSLGGHREGMNTEAFF
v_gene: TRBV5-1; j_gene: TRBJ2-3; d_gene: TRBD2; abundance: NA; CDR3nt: TGCGCCAGCAGCTCCACTAGCGGGGGAGATACGCAGTATTTT; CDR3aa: CASSSTSGGDTQYF
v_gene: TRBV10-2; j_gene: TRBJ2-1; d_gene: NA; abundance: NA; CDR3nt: TGCGCCAGCAGGGTAGCGGAAGACAATGAGCAGTTCTTC; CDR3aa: CASRVAEDNEQFF
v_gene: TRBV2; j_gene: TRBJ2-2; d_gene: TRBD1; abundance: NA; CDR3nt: TGTGCCAGCAGTTACCGGGACAGGGGGACCGGGGAGCTGTTTTTT; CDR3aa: CASSYRDRGTGELFF
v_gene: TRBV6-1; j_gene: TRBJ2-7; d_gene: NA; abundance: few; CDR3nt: TGTGCCAGCACCGCGGAGCCGTCTAGCTCCTACGAGCAGTACTTC; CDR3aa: CASTAEPSSSYEQYF
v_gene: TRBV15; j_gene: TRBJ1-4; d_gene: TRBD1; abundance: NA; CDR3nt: TGTGCCACCAGCAGAGATCGGGACAGCGAAAAACTGTTTTTT; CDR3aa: CATSRDRDSEKLFF
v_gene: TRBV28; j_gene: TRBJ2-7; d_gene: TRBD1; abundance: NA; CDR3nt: TGTGCCAGCAGATCAGGGGGACAGGGGGCGAACGAGCAGTACTTC; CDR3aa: CASRSGGQGANEQYF
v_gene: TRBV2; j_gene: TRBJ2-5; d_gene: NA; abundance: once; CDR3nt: TGTGCCAGCAGTCTGGAGAGGACAGTCCAAGAGACCCAGTACTTC; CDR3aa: CASSLERTVQETQYF
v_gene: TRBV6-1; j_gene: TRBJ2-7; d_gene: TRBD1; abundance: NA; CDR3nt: TGTGCCAGCAGTGGGGACAGGGGGCGGGAGCAGTACTTC; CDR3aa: CASSGDRGREQYF
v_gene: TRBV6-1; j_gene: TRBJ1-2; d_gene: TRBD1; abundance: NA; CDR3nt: TGTGCCAGCAGTTCAGGGGGCGGCGGCTACACCTTC; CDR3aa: CASSSGGGGYTF
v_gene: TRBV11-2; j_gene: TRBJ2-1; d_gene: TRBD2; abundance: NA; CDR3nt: TGTGCCAGCAGCCCTTCGGAGCGGGGGAGGGAGAATGAGCAGTTCTTC; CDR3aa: CASSPSERGRENEQFF
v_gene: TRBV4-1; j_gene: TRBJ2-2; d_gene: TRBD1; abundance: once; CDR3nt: TGCGCCAGCAGCCCCCGGACAGGCCTCCTTCCCGGGGAGCTGTTTTTT; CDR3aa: CASSPRTGLLPGELFF
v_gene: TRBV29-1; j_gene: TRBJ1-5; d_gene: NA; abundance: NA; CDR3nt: TGCAGCGTTGGTTTTGGGGCTGATGGCAATCAGCCCCAGCATTTT; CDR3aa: CSVGFGADGNQPQHF
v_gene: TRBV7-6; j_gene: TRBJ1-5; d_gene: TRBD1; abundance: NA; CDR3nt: TGTGCCAGCAGCCCGACAGGGGGCAATCAGCCCCAGCATTTT; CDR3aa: CASSPTGGNQPQHF
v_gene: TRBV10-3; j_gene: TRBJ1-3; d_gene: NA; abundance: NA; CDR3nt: TGTGCCATCAGAGACTGGGTTGAACGAAACACCATATATTTT; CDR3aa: CAIRDWVERNTIYF
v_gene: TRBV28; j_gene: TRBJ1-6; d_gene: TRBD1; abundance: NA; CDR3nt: TGTGCCAGCAGTTGGGACAGTTGGGGTTCACCCCTCCACTTT; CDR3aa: CASSWDSWGSPLHF
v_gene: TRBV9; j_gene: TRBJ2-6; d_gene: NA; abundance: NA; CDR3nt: TGTGCCAGCAGCGTAGCTCCTTTCTCTGGGGCCAACGTCCTGACTTTC; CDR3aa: CASSVAPFSGANVLTF
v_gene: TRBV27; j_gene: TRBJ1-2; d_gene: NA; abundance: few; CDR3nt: TGTGCCAGCAGTCCCCCCGGCATCTACACCTTC; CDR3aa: CASSPPGIYTF
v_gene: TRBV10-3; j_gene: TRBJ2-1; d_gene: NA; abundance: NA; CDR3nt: TGTGCCATCAGTGAGTCGACCATAGGGGAGGATGAGCAGTTCTTC; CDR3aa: CAISESTIGEDEQFF
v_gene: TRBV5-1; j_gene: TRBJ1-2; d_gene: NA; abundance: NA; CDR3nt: TGCGCCAGCAGTTTGGAACAGAAGGGCTATGGCTACACCTTC; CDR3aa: CASSLEQKGYGYTF
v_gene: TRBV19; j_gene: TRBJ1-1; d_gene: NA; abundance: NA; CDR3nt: TGTGCCAGTAGTATCGGAGGAGACGGAGATGAAGCTTTCTTT; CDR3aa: CASSIGGDGDEAFF
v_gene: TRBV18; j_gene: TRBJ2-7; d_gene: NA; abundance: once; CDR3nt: TGTGCCAGCTCACGCGGGACACCCTACGAGCAGTACTTC; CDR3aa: CASSRGTPYEQYF
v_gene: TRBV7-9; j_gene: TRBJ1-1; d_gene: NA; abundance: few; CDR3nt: TGTGCCAGCAGCTACCGGGGGGAAGCTTTCTTT; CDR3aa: CASSYRGEAFF
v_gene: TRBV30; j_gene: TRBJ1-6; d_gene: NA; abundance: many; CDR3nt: TGTGCCTGGAGTGAGGTTGCTTCACCCCTCCACTTT; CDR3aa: CAWSEVASPLHF
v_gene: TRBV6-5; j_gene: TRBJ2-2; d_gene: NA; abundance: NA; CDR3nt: TGTGCCAGCAGTTACACGCAGGGAACAGCCGGGGAGCTGTTTTTT; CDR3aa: CASSYTQGTAGELFF